Reported below is one T cell receptor beta chain. The data are from a study of blood T cell repertoires in COVID-19. On the study more broadly: Italy, Spain and the United States were the sources of the convalescent and acute COVID-19 samples.

Looked up from germline, CDR1 is SEHNR and CDR2 is FQNEAQ (reference sequence). There are 13 residues in the CDR3. Trimming took off 5 bases at V and 2 bases at J, with 9 bases between the two ends. How the authors handled the data: Researchers report that nucleated cell counts were estimated from reference gene primer amplification. Libraries were prepared by immunoSEQ multiplex PCR; TCRdb keeps only in-frame clonotypes and omits some of them. That table is the source of V, J and clone size, and D and trimming were worked out from the DNA. The table includes roughly 220,000 clones, 80% to 90% detected once. Membership in each cohort depended on participant-reported clinical history.

The rearrangement links TRBV7-9 to TRBJ2-5; D uncertain. The sequencing input was PBMCs or T cells enriched from blood (not recorded which). The TCR originated in a woman in her fifties or sixties with acute COVID-19. The CDR3 sequence: CASSPAAQETQYF. The CDR3 DNA sequence: TGTGCCAGCAGCCCGGCGGCGCAAGAGACCCAGTACTTC.